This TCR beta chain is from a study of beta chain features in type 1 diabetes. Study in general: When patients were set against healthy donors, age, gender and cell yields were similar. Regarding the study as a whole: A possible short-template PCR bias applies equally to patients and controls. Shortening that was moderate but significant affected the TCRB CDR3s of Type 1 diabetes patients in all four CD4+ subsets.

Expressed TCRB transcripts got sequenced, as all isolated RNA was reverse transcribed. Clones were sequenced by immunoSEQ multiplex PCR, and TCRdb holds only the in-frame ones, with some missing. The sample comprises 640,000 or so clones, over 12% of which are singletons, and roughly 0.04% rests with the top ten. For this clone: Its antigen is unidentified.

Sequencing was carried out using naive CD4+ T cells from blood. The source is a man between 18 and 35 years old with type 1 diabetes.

The CDR3 sequence: CASSVPGLSYEQYF. In DNA, the CDR3 is TGTGCCAGCAGTGTACCGGGACTCTCCTACGAGCAGTACTTC. The chain combines TRBV25-1 with TRBJ2-7; TRBD2 might be the D (6 bases). V gave up 4 bases and J gave up 0 bases, with 10 bases separating them. The germline V gene has CDR1 MGHDK and CDR2 SYGVNS. This CDR3 has 14 amino acids.